The clone carrying this TCR beta chain has a single count. No antigen is known for it. The data originate from a study of T cell responses to AZD1222 COVID-19 vaccine. The CDR3 is made up of 12 amino acids. Germline-derived CDR1 and CDR2 are SNHLY and FYNNEI. Trimming took 7 bases from V and 9 from J, leaving 13 bases between them. The method was immunoSEQ multiplex PCR; TCRdb's version includes in-frame clones alone and lacks a portion of them. The data show some 94,000 clones, roughly 90% seen once. Points from the study as a whole: Vaccination with two AZD1222 doses was followed by a rise in Spike-specific TCR breadth and depth. Repertoires were collected only later (after the peak T cell response had occurred).

The material sequenced was peripheral blood, taken 28 days after the second AZD1222 dose. This sequence originates from an adult who received the AZD1222 COVID-19 vaccine. This chain links TRBV2 with TRBJ1-5, with D unresolved. The CDR3 DNA sequence: TGTGCCAGCACCCTTGAGCCGGGGCCCCAGCATTTT. Its protein product is CASTLEPGPQHF.